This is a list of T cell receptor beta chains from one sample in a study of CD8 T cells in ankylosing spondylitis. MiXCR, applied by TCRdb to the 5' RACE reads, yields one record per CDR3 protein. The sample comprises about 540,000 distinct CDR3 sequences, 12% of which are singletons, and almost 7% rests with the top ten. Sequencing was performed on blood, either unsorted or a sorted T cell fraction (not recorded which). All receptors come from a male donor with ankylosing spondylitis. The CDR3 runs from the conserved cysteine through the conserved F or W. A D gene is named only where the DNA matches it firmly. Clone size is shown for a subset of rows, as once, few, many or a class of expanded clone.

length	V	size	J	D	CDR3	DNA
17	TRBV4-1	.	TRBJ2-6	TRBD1	CASSSGQGARGANVLTF	TGCGCCAGCAGCTCCGGACAGGGGGCGCGAGGGGCCAACGTCCTGACTTTC
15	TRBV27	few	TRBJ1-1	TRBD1	CASSLRPGGSTEAFF	TGTGCCAGCAGTTTAAGGCCAGGGGGTTCCACTGAAGCTTTCTTT
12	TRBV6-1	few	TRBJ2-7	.	CASSDFPSEQYF	TGTGCCAGCAGTGACTTCCCCTCCGAGCAGTACTTC
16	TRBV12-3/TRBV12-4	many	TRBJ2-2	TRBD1	CASSLGRQGPTGELFF	TGTGCCAGCAGTTTAGGGCGACAGGGACCCACCGGGGAGCTGTTTTTT
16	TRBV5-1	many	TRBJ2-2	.	CASSLEGQLVTGELFF	TGCGCCAGCAGCTTGGAAGGACAGTTAGTCACCGGGGAGCTGTTTTTT
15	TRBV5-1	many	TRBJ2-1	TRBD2	CASSSTSGSGNEQFF	TGCGCCAGCAGTTCGACTAGCGGGAGCGGCAATGAGCAGTTCTTC
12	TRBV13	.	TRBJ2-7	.	CASSFGGYEQYF	TGTGCCAGCAGCTTCGGCGGCTACGAGCAGTACTTC
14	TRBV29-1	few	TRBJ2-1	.	CSVSHDSSYNEQFF	TGCAGCGTTTCTCATGACAGCTCCTACAATGAGCAGTTCTTC
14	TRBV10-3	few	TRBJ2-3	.	CAISEFGSTDTQYF	TGTGCCATCAGTGAGTTCGGTAGCACAGATACGCAGTATTTT
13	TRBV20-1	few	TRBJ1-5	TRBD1	CSAEGTGIQPQHF	TGCAGTGCCGAAGGGACAGGAATTCAGCCCCAGCATTTT